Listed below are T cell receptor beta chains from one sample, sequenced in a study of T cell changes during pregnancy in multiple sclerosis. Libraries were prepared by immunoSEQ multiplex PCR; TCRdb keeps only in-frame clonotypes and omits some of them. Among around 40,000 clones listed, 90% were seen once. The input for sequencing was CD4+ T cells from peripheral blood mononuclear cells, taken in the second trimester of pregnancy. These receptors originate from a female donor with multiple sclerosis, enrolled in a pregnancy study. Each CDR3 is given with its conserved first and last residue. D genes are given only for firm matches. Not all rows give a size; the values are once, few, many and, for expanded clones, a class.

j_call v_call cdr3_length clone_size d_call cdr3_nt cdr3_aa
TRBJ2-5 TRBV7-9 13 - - TGTGCCAGCAGCTTAGCGAGTCAAGAGACCCAGTACTTC CASSLASQETQYF
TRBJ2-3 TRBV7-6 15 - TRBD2 TGTGCCAGCTTGACTAGCGGGGTTAGCACAGATACGCAGTATTTT CASLTSGVSTDTQYF
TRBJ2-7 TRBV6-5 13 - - TGTGCCAGCAGTTACCGGACAGAGGGCGAGCAGTACTTC CASSYRTEGEQYF
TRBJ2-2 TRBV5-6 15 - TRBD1 TGTGCCAGCAGCTTTCGGGACAGTCCTTGGGGGGAGCTGTTTTTT CASSFRDSPWGELFF
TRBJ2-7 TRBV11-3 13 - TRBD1 TGTGCCAGCAGCTCCGGGACAGTAAACGAGCAGTACTTC CASSSGTVNEQYF
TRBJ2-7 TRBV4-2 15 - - TGTGCCAGCAGCCAAGGTCCTAGCAGTTCCTACGAGCAGTACTTC CASSQGPSSSYEQYF
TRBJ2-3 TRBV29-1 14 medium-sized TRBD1 TGCAGCGTTGGGGGGACAGGGGTGTCAGATACGCAGTATTTT CSVGGTGVSDTQYF
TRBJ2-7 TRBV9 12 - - TGTGCCAGCAGCAACTCCTTTTACGAGCAGTACTTC CASSNSFYEQYF
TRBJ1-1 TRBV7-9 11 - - TGTGCAGGGGGAGTGGACACTGAAGCTTTCTTT CAGGVDTEAFF
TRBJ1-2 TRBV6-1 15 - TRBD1 TGTGCCAGCAGTGTCGACAGGGGGCAAGGCTATGGCTACACCTTC CASSVDRGQGYGYTF
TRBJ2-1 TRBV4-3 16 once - TGCGCCAGCAGCCATGGGGGGGGGCGTTCCTACAATGAGCAGTTCTTC CASSHGGGRSYNEQFF
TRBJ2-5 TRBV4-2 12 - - TGTGCCAGCAGCCAAGATCGGGAGACCCAGTACTTC CASSQDRETQYF
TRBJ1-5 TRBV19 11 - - TGTGCCAGTATGCAGGGGTTGACCCAGCATTTT CASMQGLTQHF
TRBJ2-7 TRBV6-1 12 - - TGTGCCAGCAGCGGACTGCTGTACGAGCAGTACTTC CASSGLLYEQYF
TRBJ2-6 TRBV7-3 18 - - TGTGCCAGCAGCTTAACCCCGGGGATCCCTTCTGGGGCCAACGTCCTGACTTTC CASSLTPGIPSGANVLTF
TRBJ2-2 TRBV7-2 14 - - TGTGCCAGCAGCTTACAGGTCAACACCGGGGAGCTGTTTTTT CASSLQVNTGELFF
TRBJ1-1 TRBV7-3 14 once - TGTGCCAGCAGCCTAGGCGGGGTGAACACTGAAGCTTTCTTT CASSLGGVNTEAFF
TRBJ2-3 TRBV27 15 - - TGTGCCAGCAGGATCGGGCAGGGTCATACAGATACGCAGTATTTT CASRIGQGHTDTQYF
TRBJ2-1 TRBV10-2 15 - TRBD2 TGCGCCAGCAGGCCCGGGACTAGCTCCTACAATGAGCAGTTCTTC CASRPGTSSYNEQFF
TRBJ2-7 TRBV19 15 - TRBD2 TGTGCCAGTAGTCCACTAGCGGGCGGCCTCTACGAGCAGTACTTC CASSPLAGGLYEQYF
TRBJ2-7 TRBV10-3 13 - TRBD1 TGTGCCATCAGTCGACAGGGTGCGGACGAGCAGTACTTC CAISRQGADEQYF
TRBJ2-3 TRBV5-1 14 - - TGCGCCAGCGTCCGAGGGAGTAGCACAGATACGCAGTATTTT CASVRGSSTDTQYF
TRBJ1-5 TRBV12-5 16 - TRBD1 TGTGCTAGTGGTTTGGGGAGGACAGGGGCCAATCAGCCCCAGCATTTT CASGLGRTGANQPQHF
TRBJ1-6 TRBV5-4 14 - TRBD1 TGTGCCAGCAGCGCCGGACAGGTGCGTTCACCCTTCCACTTT CASSAGQVRSPFHF
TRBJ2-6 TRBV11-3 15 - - TGTGCCTCGTTTGAGGGTTCGAGGGGGGCCAACGTCCTGACTTTC CASFEGSRGANVLTF
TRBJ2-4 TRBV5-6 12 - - TGTGCCAGCAGCTTGGGACGGAGCGTCTTGTACTTC CASSLGRSVLYF
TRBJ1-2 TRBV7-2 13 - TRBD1 TGTGCCAGCAGCCCTCGACAGGGAGCAGGCTACACCTTC CASSPRQGAGYTF
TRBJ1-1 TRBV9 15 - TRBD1 TGTGCCAGCAGCGAGGCTTGGACAGGGATAGGTGAAGCTTTCTTT CASSEAWTGIGEAFF
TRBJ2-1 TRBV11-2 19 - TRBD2 TGTGCCAGCAGCTTAGAAACGATGCTAGCGGGAAGGTCGATCAATGAGCAGTTCTTC CASSLETMLAGRSINEQFF
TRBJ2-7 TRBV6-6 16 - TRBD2 TGTGCCAGCAGTTACTCGACCACTAGCGGGACGTACGAGCAGTACTTC CASSYSTTSGTYEQYF
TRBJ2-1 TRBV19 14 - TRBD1 TGTGCCAGCAGTAGACAGGGGGTCTACAATGAGCAGTTCTTC CASSRQGVYNEQFF
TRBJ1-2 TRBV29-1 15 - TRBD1 TGCAGCGCTCAGACAGGGGGCACGGCTAACTATGGCTACACCTTC CSAQTGGTANYGYTF
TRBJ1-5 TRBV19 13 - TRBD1 TGTGCCAGTAGCACACAGGGGGATCAGCCCCAGCATTTT CASSTQGDQPQHF
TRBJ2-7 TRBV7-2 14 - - TGTGCCAGCAGCTTAGGCAGGGCCACCTACGAGCAGTACTTC CASSLGRATYEQYF
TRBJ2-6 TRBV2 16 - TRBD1 TGTGCCAGCACGGGACAGGGAAGCTCTGGGGCCAACGTCCTGACTTTC CASTGQGSSGANVLTF
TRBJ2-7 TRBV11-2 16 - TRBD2 TGTGCCAGCAGCTTAGATCATGGAGCGGGACGCTACGAGCAGTACTTC CASSLDHGAGRYEQYF
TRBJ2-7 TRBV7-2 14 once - TGTGCCAGCAGCAGCCGCGGGTTCTCCTACGAGCAGTACTTC CASSSRGFSYEQYF
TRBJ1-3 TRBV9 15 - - TGTGCCAGCAGCCTAAGCGGAGGCCAGGGAAACACCATATATTTT CASSLSGGQGNTIYF
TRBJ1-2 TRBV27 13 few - TGTGCCAGCAGCTTTACGTGGGCCGATGGCTACACCTTC CASSFTWADGYTF
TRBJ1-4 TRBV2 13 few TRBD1 TGTGCCAGCAGTTTCAGGGGGGATGAAAAACTGTTTTTT CASSFRGDEKLFF
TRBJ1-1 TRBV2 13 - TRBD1 TGTGCCGGGTCAGGGGGAATGAACACTGAAGCTTTCTTT CAGSGGMNTEAFF
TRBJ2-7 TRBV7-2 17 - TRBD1 TGTGCCAGCAGCTCTCTAACCCTCCGGGACAGGAAGGAAGGGCAGTACTTC CASSSLTLRDRKEGQYF
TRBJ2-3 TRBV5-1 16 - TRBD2 TGCGCCAGCAGCTTGGGGACTAGCGTTCCCACAGATACGCAGTATTTT CASSLGTSVPTDTQYF
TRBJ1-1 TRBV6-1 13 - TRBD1 TGTGCCAGCAGGGGACAGGGGGCTTTCGGAGCTTTCTTT CASRGQGAFGAFF
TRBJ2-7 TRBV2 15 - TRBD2 TGTGCCAGCAGTGGAACTAGCGGCCGCTCCTACGAGCAGTACTTC CASSGTSGRSYEQYF
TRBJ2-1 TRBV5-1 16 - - TGCGCCAGCAGCTTGCCTGGAGCGGGTGCGTACAATGAGCAGTTCTTC CASSLPGAGAYNEQFF
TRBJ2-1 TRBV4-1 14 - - TGCGCCAGCAGCCAGGAGGGACAGCTCAATGAGCAGTTCTTC CASSQEGQLNEQFF
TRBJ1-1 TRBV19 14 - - TGTGCCAGTAGTATAAGGGGCCCGAACACTGAAGCTTTCTTT CASSIRGPNTEAFF
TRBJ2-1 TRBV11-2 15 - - TGTGCCAGCAGGCCTAACAGGTTAACCTACAATGAGCAGTTCTTC CASRPNRLTYNEQFF
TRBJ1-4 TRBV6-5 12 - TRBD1 TGTGCCAGCAGTCCAGGGGGGGAAAAACTGTTTTTT CASSPGGEKLFF
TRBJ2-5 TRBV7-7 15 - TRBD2 TGTGCCAGCAGCTCTAGCGGGGGGGCTGGGAAGACCCAGTACTTC CASSSSGGAGKTQYF
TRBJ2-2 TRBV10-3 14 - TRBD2 TGTGCCATCAGCCGCGGGGGGAGCACCGGGGAGCTGTTTTTT CAISRGGSTGELFF
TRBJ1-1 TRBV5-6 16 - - TGTGCCAGCAGCCAGGGGTGGGCCAAACTGAACACTGAAGCTTTCTTT CASSQGWAKLNTEAFF
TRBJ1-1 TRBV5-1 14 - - TGCGCCAGCAGCTCCGTGGGCATGAACACTGAAGCTTTCTTT CASSSVGMNTEAFF
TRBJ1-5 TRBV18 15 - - TGTGCCAGCTCGACTGAAGCTTTGGGCAATCAGCCCCAGCATTTT CASSTEALGNQPQHF
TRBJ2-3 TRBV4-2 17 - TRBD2 TGTGCCAGCAGCCTAAGGGTGCCCGCTAGCGGGACAGATACGCAGTATTTT CASSLRVPASGTDTQYF
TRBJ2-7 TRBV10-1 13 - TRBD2 TGCGCCAGCAGGGTAGCGGGAGATTTCGAGCAGTACTTC CASRVAGDFEQYF
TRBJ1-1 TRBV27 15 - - TGTGCCAGCAGTTTATATCCAGGAATGAACACTGAAGCTTTCTTT CASSLYPGMNTEAFF
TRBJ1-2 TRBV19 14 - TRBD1 TGTGCCAGTAGTATCGGGGGGACAGGGGCTGGCTACACCTTC CASSIGGTGAGYTF
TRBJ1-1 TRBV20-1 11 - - TGCAGTGCTGCGCAGGGGACTGAAGCTTTCTTT CSAAQGTEAFF